The rows below give T cell receptor beta chains drawn from one sample of a study of identical twins. TCRdb recomputed calls from the 5' RACE reads with MiXCR, one row per CDR3 protein. The sample includes 200,000 to 300,000 distinct CDR3 sequences, about 10% of them seen just once. Sequencing was done on a sample of memory T cells sorted from blood. The receptors come from a man between 50 and 59 years old in good health. CDR3s include the opening cysteine and the closing phenylalanine or tryptophan. Each record gives: clone size, V gene, D gene, J gene, CDR3 DNA, CDR3 protein. The D gene is left open where the match is weak. Expanded clones are given a class, and other clones once, few, many or no size at all.

many	TRBV7-2	NA	TRBJ2-1	TGTGCCAGCAGCTTCAGGCTGGGGAATGAGCAGTTCTTC	CASSFRLGNEQFF
NA	TRBV5-5	NA	TRBJ2-5	TGTGCCAGCAGTCTCTCCAGGACACAGTACCAAGAGACCCAGTACTTC	CASSLSRTQYQETQYF
many	TRBV9	NA	TRBJ2-2	TGTGCCAGCAGCGAGGGGAGTTGGGCCGTGGGAGGGGAGCTGTTTTTT	CASSEGSWAVGGELFF
many	TRBV20-1	NA	TRBJ2-1	TGCAGTGCTAGGTCGGCCGCCCTGCGGGAGCAGTTCTTC	CSARSAALREQFF
few	TRBV6-5	NA	TRBJ1-1	TGTGCCAGCAGTTCGCTCCCAGGGGCCGGCACTGAAGCTTTCTTT	CASSSLPGAGTEAFF
many	TRBV5-1	NA	TRBJ2-1	TGCGCCAGCAGCTTGAGCGGTAAAACCTACAATGAGCAGTTCTTC	CASSLSGKTYNEQFF
NA	TRBV11-2	NA	TRBJ2-3	TGTGCCAGCAGCTTAAGAGGGCGGGATTGGGCGCAGTATTTT	CASSLRGRDWAQYF
many	TRBV10-3	NA	TRBJ1-6	TGTGCCATCAGTGAGTCTTCGGGGATTGGGTCACCCCTCCACTTT	CAISESSGIGSPLHF
NA	TRBV20-1	NA	TRBJ2-3	TGCAGTGCTAGACCCACCCTTTCCACAGATACGCAGTATTTT	CSARPTLSTDTQYF
many	TRBV5-1	NA	TRBJ1-1	TGCGCCAGCAGCTCGGAAACCACGGCTTTCTTT	CASSSETTAFF
NA	TRBV11-2	NA	TRBJ2-7	TGTGCCAGCAGCACGCCCGGACACCGCGGCCATTACGAGCAGTACTTC	CASSTPGHRGHYEQYF
many	TRBV5-6	NA	TRBJ1-1	TGTGCCAGCAGCTTAGGGCCTGAAGCTTTCTTT	CASSLGPEAFF
NA	TRBV10-2	TRBD1	TRBJ2-7	TGCGCCAGCAGTGTTTCTCGGACAGGGGGCAGGTCCTACGAGCAGTACTTC	CASSVSRTGGRSYEQYF
NA	TRBV29-1	TRBD1	TRBJ2-7	TGCAGCGTTGTAGTAATGGGACAGGGAGCCTACGAGCAGTACTTC	CSVVVMGQGAYEQYF
many	TRBV18	NA	TRBJ1-1	TGTGCCAGCTCACCTATCTCGTCAGCGAACACTGAAGCTTTCTTT	CASSPISSANTEAFF
few	TRBV18	NA	TRBJ1-5	TGTGCCAGCTCCCCCCTAGGGGGGGAAAATCAGCCCCAGCATTTT	CASSPLGGENQPQHF
few	TRBV6-1	NA	TRBJ2-5	TGTGCCAGCAGGAATCAACAGGGTTTGAAGACCCAGTACTTC	CASRNQQGLKTQYF
once	TRBV20-1	TRBD2	TRBJ2-1	TGCAGTGGCCCGAGACGAGGGCGGGAGGGCCACAATGAGCAGTTCTTC	CSGPRRGREGHNEQFF
NA	TRBV7-2	TRBD2	TRBJ2-3	TGTGCCAGCAGCATCGGGGGGGGGAGCACAGATACGCAGTATTTT	CASSIGGGSTDTQYF
many	TRBV28	NA	TRBJ1-6	TGTGCCATGGGACCTTCGCGGTCACCCCTCCACTTT	CAMGPSRSPLHF